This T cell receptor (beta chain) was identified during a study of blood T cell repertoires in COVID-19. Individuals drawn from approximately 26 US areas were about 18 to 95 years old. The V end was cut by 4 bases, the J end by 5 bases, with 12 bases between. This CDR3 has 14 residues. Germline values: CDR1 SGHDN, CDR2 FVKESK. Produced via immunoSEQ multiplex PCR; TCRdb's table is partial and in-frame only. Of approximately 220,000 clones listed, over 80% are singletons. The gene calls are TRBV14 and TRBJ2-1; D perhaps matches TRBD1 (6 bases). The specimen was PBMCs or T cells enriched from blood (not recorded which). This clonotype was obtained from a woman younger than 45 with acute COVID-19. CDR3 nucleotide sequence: TGTGCCAGCAGCCGAGTAAACAGGGACAATGAGCAGTTCTTC. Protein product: CASSRVNRDNEQFF.